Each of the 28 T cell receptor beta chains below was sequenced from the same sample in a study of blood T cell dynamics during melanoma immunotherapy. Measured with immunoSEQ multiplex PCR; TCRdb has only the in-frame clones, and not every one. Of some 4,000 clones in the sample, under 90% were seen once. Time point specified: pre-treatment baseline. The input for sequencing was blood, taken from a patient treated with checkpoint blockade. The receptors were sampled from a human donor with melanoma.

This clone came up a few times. Written as DNA, the CDR3 is TGTGCCAGCTCCCTCGGACTAGCGGTCGACGAGCAGTACTTC. This encodes CASSLGLAVDEQYF. The J gene is TRBJ2-7, the V gene TRBV18; TRBD2 agrees at 10 bases. This CDR3 contains 14 residues. V was clipped by 6 bases and J by 5 bases; unmatched bases: 7. CDR1 is KGHSH and CDR2 is LQKENI in the germline V gene.

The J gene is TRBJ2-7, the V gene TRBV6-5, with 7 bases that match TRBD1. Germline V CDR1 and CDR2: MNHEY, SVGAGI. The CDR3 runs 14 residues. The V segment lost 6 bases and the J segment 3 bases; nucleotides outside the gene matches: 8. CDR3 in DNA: TGTGCCAGCAGGACCGGACAGGCGAGCTACGAGCAGTACTTC. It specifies CASRTGQASYEQYF.

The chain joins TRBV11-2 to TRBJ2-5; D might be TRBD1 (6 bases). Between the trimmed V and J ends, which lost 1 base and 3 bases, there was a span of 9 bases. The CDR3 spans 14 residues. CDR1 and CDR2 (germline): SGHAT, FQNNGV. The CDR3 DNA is TGTGCCAGCAGCTTAGGTTCAGGGGAAGAGACCCAGTACTTC. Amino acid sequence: CASSLGSGEETQYF.

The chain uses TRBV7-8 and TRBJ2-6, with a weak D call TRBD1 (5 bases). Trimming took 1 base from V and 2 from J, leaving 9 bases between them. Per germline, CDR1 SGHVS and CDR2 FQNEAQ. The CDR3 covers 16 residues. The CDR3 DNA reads TGTGCCAGCAGCTTAGTATTAGGGGCTGGGGCCAACGTCCTGACTTTC. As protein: CASSLVLGAGANVLTF.

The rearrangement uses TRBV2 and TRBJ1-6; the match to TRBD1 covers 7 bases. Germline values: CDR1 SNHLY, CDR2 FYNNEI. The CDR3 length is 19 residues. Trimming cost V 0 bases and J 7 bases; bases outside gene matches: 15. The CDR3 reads CASSEALRPDRERNSPLHF. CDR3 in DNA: TGTGCCAGCAGTGAAGCGCTTCGACCCGACAGGGAGAGGAATTCACCCCTCCACTTT.

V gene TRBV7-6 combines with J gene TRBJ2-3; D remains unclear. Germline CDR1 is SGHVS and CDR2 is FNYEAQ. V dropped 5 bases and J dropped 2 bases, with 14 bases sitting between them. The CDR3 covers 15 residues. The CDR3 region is CASSPGRLDTDTQYF. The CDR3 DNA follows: TGTGCCAGCAGCCCAGGACGGCTTGACACAGATACGCAGTATTTT.

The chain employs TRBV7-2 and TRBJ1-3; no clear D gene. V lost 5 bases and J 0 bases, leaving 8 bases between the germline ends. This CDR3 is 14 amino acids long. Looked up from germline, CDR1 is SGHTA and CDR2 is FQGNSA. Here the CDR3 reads CASSPTSSGNTIYF. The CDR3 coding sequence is TGTGCCAGCAGCCCGACCAGCTCTGGAAACACCATATATTTT.

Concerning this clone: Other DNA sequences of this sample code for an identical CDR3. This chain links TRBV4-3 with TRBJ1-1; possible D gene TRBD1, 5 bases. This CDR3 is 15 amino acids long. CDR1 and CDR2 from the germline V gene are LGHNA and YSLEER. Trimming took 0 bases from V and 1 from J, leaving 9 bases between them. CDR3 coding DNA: TGCGCCAGCAGCCAAGAGTGGGGGGGGAACACTGAAGCTTTCTTT. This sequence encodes CASSQEWGGNTEAFF.

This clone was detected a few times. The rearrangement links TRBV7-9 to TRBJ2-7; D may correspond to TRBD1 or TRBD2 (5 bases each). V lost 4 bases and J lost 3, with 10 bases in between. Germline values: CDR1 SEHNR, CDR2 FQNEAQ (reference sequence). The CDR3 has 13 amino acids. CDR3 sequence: CASSSRGRYEQYF. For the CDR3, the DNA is TGTGCCAGCAGCTCTCGGGGCCGCTACGAGCAGTACTTC.

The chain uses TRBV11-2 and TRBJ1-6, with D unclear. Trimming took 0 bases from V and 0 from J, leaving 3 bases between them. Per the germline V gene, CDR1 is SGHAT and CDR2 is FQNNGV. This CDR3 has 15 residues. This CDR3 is CASSLESSYNSPLHF. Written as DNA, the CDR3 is TGTGCCAGCAGCTTAGAAAGCTCCTATAATTCACCCCTCCACTTT.

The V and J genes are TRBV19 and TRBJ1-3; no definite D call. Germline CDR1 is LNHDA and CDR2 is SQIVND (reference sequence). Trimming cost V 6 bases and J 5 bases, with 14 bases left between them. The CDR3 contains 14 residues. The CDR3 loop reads CASRETQRRNTIYF. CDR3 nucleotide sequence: TGTGCCAGTAGGGAGACTCAGCGGCGAAACACCATATATTTT.

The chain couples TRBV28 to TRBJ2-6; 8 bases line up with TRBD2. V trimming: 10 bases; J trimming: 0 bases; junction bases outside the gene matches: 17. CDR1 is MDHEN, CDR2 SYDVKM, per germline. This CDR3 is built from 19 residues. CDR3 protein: CATTPGGHQPNSGANVLTF. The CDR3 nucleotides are TGTGCCACCACGCCGGGGGGGCACCAACCGAACTCTGGGGCCAACGTCCTGACTTTC.

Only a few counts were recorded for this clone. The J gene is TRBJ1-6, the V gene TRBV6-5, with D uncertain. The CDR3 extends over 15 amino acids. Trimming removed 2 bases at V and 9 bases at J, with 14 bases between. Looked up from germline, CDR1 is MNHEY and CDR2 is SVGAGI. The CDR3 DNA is TGTGCCAGCAGTTACAGCATTTTGGGCGGTTCACCCCTCCACTTT. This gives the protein CASSYSILGGSPLHF.

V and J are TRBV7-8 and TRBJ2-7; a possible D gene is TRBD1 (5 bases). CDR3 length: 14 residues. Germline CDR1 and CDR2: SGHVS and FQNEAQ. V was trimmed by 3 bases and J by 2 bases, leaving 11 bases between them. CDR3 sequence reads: CASSLIRQTYEQYF. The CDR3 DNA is TGTGCCAGCAGCTTGATTCGACAGACCTACGAGCAGTACTTC.

The CDR3 nucleotides read TGTGCCAGCAGCGTAGACAGGGAAGAGACCCAGTACTTC. This codes for CASSVDREETQYF. The chain combines TRBV9 with TRBJ2-5; a possible D gene is TRBD1 (6 bases). The germline V gene has CDR1 SGDLS and CDR2 YYNGEE. This CDR3 comprises 13 residues. V was pared by 0 bases and J by 3 bases, with 6 bases between.

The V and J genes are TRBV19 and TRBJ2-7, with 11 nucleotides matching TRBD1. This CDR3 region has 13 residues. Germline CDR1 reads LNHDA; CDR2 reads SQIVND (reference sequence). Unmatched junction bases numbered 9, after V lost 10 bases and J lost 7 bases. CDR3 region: CATKDRGLSEQYF. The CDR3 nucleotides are TGTGCCACTAAGGACAGGGGGCTTAGTGAGCAGTACTTC.

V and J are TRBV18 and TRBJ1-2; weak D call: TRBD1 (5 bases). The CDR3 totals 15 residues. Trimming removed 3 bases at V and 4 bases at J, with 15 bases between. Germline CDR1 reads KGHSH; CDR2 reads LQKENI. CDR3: CASSPDTPKSYGYTF. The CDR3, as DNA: TGTGCCAGCTCACCGGACACCCCCAAAAGCTATGGCTACACCTTC.

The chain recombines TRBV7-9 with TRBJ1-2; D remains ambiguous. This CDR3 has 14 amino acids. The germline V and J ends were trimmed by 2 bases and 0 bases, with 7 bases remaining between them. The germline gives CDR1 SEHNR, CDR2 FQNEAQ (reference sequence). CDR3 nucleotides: TGTGCCAGCAGCTTAATGCAAGCTAACTATGGCTACACCTTC. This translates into CASSLMQANYGYTF.

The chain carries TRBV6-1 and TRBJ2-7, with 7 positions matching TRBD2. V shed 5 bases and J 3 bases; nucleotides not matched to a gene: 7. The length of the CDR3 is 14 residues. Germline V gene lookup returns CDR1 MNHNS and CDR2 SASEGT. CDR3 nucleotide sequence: TGTGCCAGCAGTCTGGGGGGGTCGATCTACGAGCAGTACTTC. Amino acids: CASSLGGSIYEQYF.

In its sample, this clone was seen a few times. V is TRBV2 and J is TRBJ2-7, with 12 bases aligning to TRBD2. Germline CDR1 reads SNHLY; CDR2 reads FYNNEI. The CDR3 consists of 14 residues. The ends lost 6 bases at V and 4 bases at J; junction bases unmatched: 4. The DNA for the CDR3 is TGTGCCAGCAGACCAGGACTAGCGGGGTACGAGCAGTACTTC. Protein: CASRPGLAGYEQYF.

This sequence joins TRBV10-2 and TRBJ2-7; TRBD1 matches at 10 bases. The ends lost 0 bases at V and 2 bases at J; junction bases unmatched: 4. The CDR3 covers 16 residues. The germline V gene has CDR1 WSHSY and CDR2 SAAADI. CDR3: CASSESAGTGAYEQYF. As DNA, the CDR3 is TGCGCCAGCAGTGAGTCAGCCGGGACAGGGGCCTACGAGCAGTACTTC.

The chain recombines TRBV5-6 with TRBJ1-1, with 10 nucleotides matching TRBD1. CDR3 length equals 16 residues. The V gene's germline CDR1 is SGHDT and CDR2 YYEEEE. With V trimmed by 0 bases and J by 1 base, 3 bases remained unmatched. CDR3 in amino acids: CASSLVDRGKNTEAFF. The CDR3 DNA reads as TGTGCCAGCAGCTTGGTGGACAGGGGGAAGAACACTGAAGCTTTCTTT.

DNA of the CDR3: TGCGCCAGCAGTGACCCCAACACTGAAGCTTTCTTT. Residues: CASSDPNTEAFF. V usage is TRBV10-1 and J usage is TRBJ1-1; D not certain. The CDR3 totals 12 residues. The germline V and J ends were trimmed by 3 bases and 2 bases, with 4 bases remaining between them. CDR1 and CDR2 (germline): WNHNN, SYGVQD (reference sequence).

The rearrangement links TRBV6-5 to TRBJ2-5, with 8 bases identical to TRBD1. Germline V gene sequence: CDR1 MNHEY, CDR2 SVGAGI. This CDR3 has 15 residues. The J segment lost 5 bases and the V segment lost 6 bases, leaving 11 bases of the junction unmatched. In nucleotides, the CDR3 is TGTGCCAGCAGCCCGGGACAGGTGGGTTTGGAGACCCAGTACTTC. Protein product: CASSPGQVGLETQYF.

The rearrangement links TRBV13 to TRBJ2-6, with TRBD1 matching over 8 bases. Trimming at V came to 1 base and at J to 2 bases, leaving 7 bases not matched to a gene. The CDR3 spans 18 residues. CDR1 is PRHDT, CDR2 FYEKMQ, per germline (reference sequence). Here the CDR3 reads CASSLETNRGAGANVLTF. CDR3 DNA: TGTGCCAGCAGCTTAGAAACCAACAGGGGGGCTGGGGCCAACGTCCTGACTTTC. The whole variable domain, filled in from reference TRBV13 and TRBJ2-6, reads AAGVIQSPRHLIKEKRETATLKCYPIPRHDTVYWYQQGPGQDPQFLISFYEKMQSDKGSIPDRFSAQQFSDYHSELNMSSLELGDSALYFCASSLETNRGAGANVLTFGAGSRLTVL.

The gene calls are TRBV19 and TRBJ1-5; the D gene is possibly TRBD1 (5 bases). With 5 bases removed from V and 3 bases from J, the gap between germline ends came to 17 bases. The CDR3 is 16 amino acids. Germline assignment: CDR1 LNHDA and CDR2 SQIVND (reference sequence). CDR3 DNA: TGTGCCAGTAGTGTCTTGACAGCCGGAGCCAATCAGCCCCAGCATTTT. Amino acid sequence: CASSVLTAGANQPQHF.

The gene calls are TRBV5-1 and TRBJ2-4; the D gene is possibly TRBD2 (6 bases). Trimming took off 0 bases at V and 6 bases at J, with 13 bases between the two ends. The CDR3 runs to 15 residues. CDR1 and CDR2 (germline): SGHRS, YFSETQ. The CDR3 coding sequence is TGCGCCAGCAGCTTGGTTGGTAGCGGAGGAAACATTCAGTACTTC. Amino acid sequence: CASSLVGSGGNIQYF.

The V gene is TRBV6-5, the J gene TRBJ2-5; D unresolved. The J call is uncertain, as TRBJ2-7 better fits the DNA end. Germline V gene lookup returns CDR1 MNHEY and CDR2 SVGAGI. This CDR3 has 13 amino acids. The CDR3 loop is CASSTFARAEQYF. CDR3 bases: TGTGCCAGCAGTACATTTGCCCGGGCCGAGCAGTACTTC.